Shown below are 28 T cell receptor beta chains from a single sample sequenced in a study of T-cell memory formation after mild COVID-19. MiXCR, applied by TCRdb to the 5' RACE reads, yields one record per CDR3 protein. Here the sample spans approximately 260,000 distinct CDR3 sequences, 15% to 20% being singletons. The sequenced material came from PBMCs or a T cell subset sorted from them (not recorded which). The receptors were gathered from a man younger than 35 who had mild COVID-19 (a few samples of this study predate the infection). Cell type and time point are not known.

The chain uses TRBV7-2 and TRBJ1-1, with TRBD1 identical over 10 bases. Trimming at V came to 5 bases and at J to 1 base, leaving 22 bases not matched to a gene. The germline gives CDR1 SGHTA, CDR2 FQGNSA. CDR3 size: 21 residues. The chain's CDR3 is CASSPRKIRDRGRVRNTEAFF. CDR3 bases: TGTGCCAGCAGCCCGAGGAAGATAAGAGACAGGGGGCGCGTAAGGAACACTGAAGCTTTCTTT.

The rearrangement joins TRBV29-1 to TRBJ1-2; D uncertain. The CDR3 totals 11 residues. Trimming cost V 7 bases and J 2 bases, with 8 bases left between them. Per germline, CDR1 SQVTM and CDR2 ANQGSEA. The CDR3 sequence is CSALTNYGYTF. The DNA for the CDR3 is TGCAGCGCCCTTACGAACTATGGCTACACCTTC.

V is TRBV3-1 and J is TRBJ2-2; 7 bases match TRBD2. V shed 1 base, J shed 5 bases, and the junction held 7 bases outside the gene matches. Germline V lookup: CDR1 LGHDT, CDR2 YNNKEL (reference sequence). The CDR3 has 16 amino acids. As DNA, the CDR3 is TGTGCCAGCAGCCAAGGGGGACTACCCTCTACCGGGGAGCTGTTTTTT. The encoded protein is CASSQGGLPSTGELFF.

This clonotype was seen a few times. The chain uses TRBV5-5 and TRBJ2-5, with a tentative D call TRBD2 (6 bases). The CDR3 length is 13 residues. Germline values: CDR1 SGHKS, CDR2 YYEKEE (reference sequence). V lost 8 bases, J lost 2 bases, and 13 bases lay in between. CDR3 protein: CASSGVSQETQYF. The CDR3 DNA follows: TGTGCCAGTTCGGGGGTTTCACAAGAGACCCAGTACTTC.

The chain is built from TRBV4-2 and TRBJ2-2; D remains unclear. Germline loops: CDR1 LGHNA, CDR2 YNFKEQ. V was trimmed by 0 bases and J by 6 bases, leaving 8 bases between them. This CDR3 has 14 amino acids. CDR3 sequence (DNA): TGTGCCAGCAGCCAAGACGACCTTGCCGGGGAGCTGTTTTTT. This encodes CASSQDDLAGELFF.

J is TRBJ1-1 and V is TRBV9; D gene ambiguous. V lost 0 bases to trimming and J lost 2 bases, with 11 bases between them. CDR3 length equals 15 residues. Germline V gives CDR1 SGDLS, CDR2 YYNGEE. CDR3 in amino acids: CASSVGIGYNTEAFF. The DNA for the CDR3 is TGTGCCAGCAGCGTAGGAATAGGCTATAACACTGAAGCTTTCTTT.

J is TRBJ2-3 and V is TRBV5-4; D may be TRBD2 (7 bases). CDR3 length equals 15 residues. The germline CDR1 and CDR2 sequences are SGHNT and YYREEE (reference sequence). Trimming removed 6 bases at V and 0 bases at J, with 14 bases between. The CDR3 protein is CASTRGGPSTDTQYF. The CDR3 coding sequence is TGTGCCAGCACGAGGGGGGGACCTAGCACAGATACGCAGTATTTT. Drawing the rest from reference TRBV5-4 and TRBJ2-3, the complete variable domain is ETGVTQSPTHLIKTRGQQVTLRCSSQSGHNTVSWYQQALGQGPQFIFQYYREEENGRGNFPPRFSGLQFPNYSSELNVNALELDDSALYLCASTRGGPSTDTQYFGPGTRLTVL.

In this sample, this clonotype turned up a few times. The chain carries TRBV7-9 and TRBJ2-1, with 14 bases lining up with TRBD2. V gave up 5 bases and J gave up 5 bases; unmatched junction bases: 5. CDR1 and CDR2 (germline): SEHNR, FQNEAQ (reference sequence). This CDR3 has 16 amino acids. This CDR3 is CASSKPGLAGDNEQFF. Written as DNA, the CDR3 is TGTGCCAGCAGCAAACCGGGACTAGCGGGGGACAATGAGCAGTTCTTC.

This sequence joins TRBV20-1 and TRBJ1-1; D call uncertain. CDR3 length: 16 amino acids. Looked up from germline, CDR1 is DFQATT and CDR2 is SNEGSKA (reference sequence). V shed 3 bases and J shed 6 bases, with 23 bases lying between them. DNA of the CDR3: TGCAGTGCTAGCCCCCCTGGCGCCACCCCTCGATCTGAAGCTTTCTTT. This translates into CSASPPGATPRSEAFF.

This sequence joins TRBV30 and TRBJ2-7; 9 nucleotides align to TRBD1. V shed 2 bases, J shed 5 bases, and the junction held 7 bases outside the gene matches. Germline V gives CDR1 GTSNPN, CDR2 SVGIG (reference sequence). The CDR3 has 14 amino acids. CDR3 protein: CAWSLLDRGNEQYF. In DNA form, the CDR3 reads TGTGCCTGGAGTCTGCTGGACAGGGGCAACGAGCAGTACTTC.

The V and J genes are TRBV3-1 and TRBJ2-5; D is uncertain. This CDR3 is built from 15 residues. Trimming removed 1 base at V and 6 bases at J, with 15 bases between. CDR1 is LGHDT and CDR2 is YNNKEL in the germline V gene (reference sequence). Written as DNA, the CDR3 is TGTGCCAGCAGCCAAGCGGCCGGGTCTTGGAAGACCCAGTACTTC. Translated: CASSQAAGSWKTQYF.

This clonotype was observed a handful of times. The V and J genes are TRBV5-1 and TRBJ2-1; tentative D call: TRBD1 (6 bases). This CDR3 region has 16 residues. Germline V gene data show CDR1 as SGHRS and CDR2 as YFSETQ. Between the trimmed V and J ends, which lost 5 bases and 0 bases, there was a span of 15 bases. CDR3 in amino acids: CASSYGQRISYNEQFF. The CDR3 DNA is TGCGCCAGCAGTTACGGACAGCGGATCTCCTACAATGAGCAGTTCTTC.

The CDR3 here is CASSHAGGISSYNEQFF. The DNA of the CDR3 is TGTGCCAGCAGCCATGCTGGGGGGATTTCGTCCTACAATGAGCAGTTCTTC. V usage is TRBV14 and J usage is TRBJ2-1, with D possibly TRBD2 on 6 matching bases. Germline V gives CDR1 SGHDN, CDR2 FVKESK. There are 17 residues in the CDR3. Trimming removed 3 bases at V and 1 base at J, with 16 bases between.

This clonotype was found a few times. CDR3 region: CASSREQSRSGANVLTF. Written as DNA, the CDR3 is TGTGCCAGCAGTAGAGAACAGTCTCGCTCTGGGGCCAACGTCCTGACTTTC. The V gene is TRBV5-4, the J gene TRBJ2-6; no clear D gene. Trimming took off 5 bases at V and 0 bases at J, with 15 bases between the two ends. The CDR3 spans 17 residues. Germline CDR1 is SGHNT and CDR2 is YYREEE (reference sequence).

This rearrangement joins TRBV7-3 to TRBJ1-1, with no clear D. Trimming removed 1 base from V and 3 bases from J, with 6 bases in between. Germline-derived CDR1 and CDR2 are SGHTA and FQGTGA. The CDR3 sequence is 13 residues long. The CDR3 DNA is TGTGCCAGCAGCTTAAATACCTACACTGAAGCTTTCTTT. Translating gives CASSLNTYTEAFF.

This clonotype was recorded a few times. V gene TRBV4-3 combines with J gene TRBJ2-1; 8 bases are a match to TRBD1. This CDR3 comprises 15 residues. Germline values: CDR1 LGHNA, CDR2 YSLEER. V lost 3 bases and J lost 8; bases outside the gene matches: 9. CDR3 sequence: CASSQTTGVTDEQFF. Here the CDR3 DNA reads TGCGCCAGCAGCCAGACGACAGGGGTAACTGATGAGCAGTTCTTC.

CDR3 coding DNA: TGCGCCAGCAGATCAGGATTCACTGAAGCTTTCTTT. Translation gives CASRSGFTEAFF. The chain uses TRBV4-1 and TRBJ1-1; D unresolved. The CDR3 is 12 residues long. Germline V gives CDR1 MGHRA, CDR2 YSYEKL. Trimming left V 6 bases short and J 4 bases short, with 9 bases between.

This clonotype has only a few counts. The V gene is TRBV6-4, the J gene TRBJ1-5, with TRBD1 as a possible D gene (6 bases). Germline CDR1 is MRHNA and CDR2 is SNTAGT. CDR3 length equals 15 residues. V was shortened by 0 bases and J by 2 bases, with 8 bases between the two germline ends. CDR3 amino acids: CASSDSAGGNQPQHF. The CDR3 DNA follows: TGTGCCAGCAGTGACTCGGCAGGGGGCAATCAGCCCCAGCATTTT.

This clonotype was counted only a few times. The CDR3: CASSLYQDTGELFF. DNA of the CDR3: TGCGCCAGCAGCTTGTATCAGGACACCGGGGAGCTGTTTTTT. V usage is TRBV5-1 and J usage is TRBJ2-2; D is undetermined. The V and J ends lost 1 base and 3 bases respectively, with 7 bases between them. Germline CDR1 and CDR2: SGHRS and YFSETQ. The CDR3 runs 14 residues.

J is TRBJ2-5 and V is TRBV5-1; no definite D call. V dropped 4 bases and J dropped 2 bases, with 12 bases sitting between them. This CDR3 spans 14 amino acids. Germline V gene lookup returns CDR1 SGHRS and CDR2 YFSETQ. The CDR3 here is CASSTDGRQETQYF. For the CDR3, the DNA is TGCGCCAGCAGCACGGACGGCAGGCAAGAGACCCAGTACTTC.

This chain links TRBV4-2 with TRBJ2-4, with 14 bases aligning to TRBD2. Germline V gives CDR1 LGHNA, CDR2 YNFKEQ. Germline trimming cut 0 bases from V and 14 bases from J; bases unmatched to any gene: 9. The CDR3 totals 16 residues. The CDR3 nucleotides read TGTGCCAGCAGCCAAGAATCGACTAGCGGGGGGGTACCGAAGTACTTC. Protein: CASSQESTSGGVPKYF.

V usage is TRBV7-9 and J usage is TRBJ1-1; D is uncertain. Germline CDR1 SEHNR, CDR2 FQNEAQ (reference sequence). V was clipped by 5 bases and J by 1 base, with 11 bases between them. This CDR3 has 14 residues. The CDR3 bases are TGTGCCAGCAGCCCCACAAATACGAACACTGAAGCTTTCTTT. It codes for CASSPTNTNTEAFF. The whole variable domain, filled in from reference TRBV7-9 and TRBJ1-1, reads DTGVSQNPRHKITKRGQNVTFRCDPISEHNRLYWYRQTLGQGPEFLTYFQNEAQLEKSRLLSDRFSAERPKGSFSTLEIQRTEQGDSAMYLCASSPTNTNTEAFFGQGTRLTVV.

This clonotype was detected a few times. The chain carries TRBV11-2 and TRBJ2-1; 10 nucleotides line up with TRBD2. There are 17 residues in the CDR3. With 4 bases clipped from V and 9 bases from J, the junction kept 15 bases outside the gene matches. Germline V gives CDR1 SGHAT, CDR2 FQNNGV. The CDR3 DNA reads as TGTGCCAGCAGCTCAAACGGCCTAGCGGGGGCCCGGGGTGAGCAGTTCTTC. Translation: CASSSNGLAGARGEQFF.

The table lists this clonotype with a few counts. V is TRBV7-2 and J is TRBJ2-1; D not resolved. The V end lost 4 bases, the J end lost 8 bases, and 15 bases lay between the germline ends. From germline, CDR1 is SGHTA and CDR2 FQGNSA. This CDR3 is built from 14 residues. The chain's CDR3 is CASSSRIDIYEQFF. The CDR3 coding sequence is TGTGCCAGCAGCTCTCGGATTGATATCTATGAGCAGTTCTTC. The full variable domain, its missing parts supplied by reference TRBV7-2 and TRBJ2-1, is GAGVSQSPSNKVTEKGKDVELRCDPISGHTALYWYRQSLGQGLEFLIYFQGNSAPDKSGLPSDRFSAERTGGSVSTLTIQRTQQEDSAVYLCASSSRIDIYEQFFGPGTRLTVL.

The V and J genes are TRBV29-1 and TRBJ1-1, with a possible D match to TRBD1 (6 bases). The CDR3 consists of 13 residues. V gave up 3 bases and J gave up 2 bases, with 10 bases separating them. Germline V CDR1 and CDR2: SQVTM, ANQGSEA. The CDR3 spells CSVDRTANTEAFF. CDR3 bases: TGCAGCGTTGATAGGACAGCTAACACTGAAGCTTTCTTT.

This clonotype appeared a few times. The chain carries TRBV5-1 and TRBJ2-1; D gene ambiguous. Trimming stripped 1 base from V and 8 bases from J, with 13 bases between. The CDR3 runs 14 residues. The germline V gene has CDR1 SGHRS and CDR2 YFSETQ. CDR3 sequence: CASSLSIGIDEQFF. In nucleotides, the CDR3 is TGCGCCAGCAGCTTGAGTATAGGGATAGATGAGCAGTTCTTC.

The sample holds a few counts of this clonotype. Here the CDR3 reads CASSFGAGVETQYF. The CDR3 DNA reads as TGCGCCAGCAGCTTCGGAGCGGGGGTGGAGACCCAGTACTTC. This rearrangement joins TRBV5-1 to TRBJ2-5; TRBD2 matches 8 bases. Germline CDR1 is SGHRS and CDR2 is YFSETQ. V was clipped by 2 bases and J by 5 bases; unmatched bases: 5. The CDR3 totals 14 residues. Combining the CDR3 with reference TRBV5-1 and TRBJ2-5 gives the whole variable domain KAGVTQTPRYLIKTRGQQVTLSCSPISGHRSVSWYQQTPGQGLQFLFEYFSETQRNKGNFPGRFSGRQFSNSRSEMNVSTLELGDSALYLCASSFGAGVETQYFGPGTRLLVL.

The chain has TRBV2 and TRBJ2-3; D unclear. The CDR3 runs 12 residues. V lost 2 bases, J lost 5 bases, and 5 bases lay in between. The germline gives CDR1 SNHLY, CDR2 FYNNEI. CDR3 sequence reads: CASSEHGDTQYF. The CDR3 DNA reads as TGTGCCAGCAGTGAACATGGAGATACGCAGTATTTT.